This T cell receptor beta chain emerged from a study of Ad26.COV2.S vaccination and SARS-CoV-2 variants. As to treatment: around 19 received Ad26.COV2.S at low or high dose, single or two shots; about 5 received placebo; per-sample allocation not given. Day 63 after the first vaccine or placebo injection was the time point for sampling. Measured with immunoSEQ multiplex PCR; TCRdb has only the in-frame clones, and not every one. The profile shows just under 250,000 clones, around 89% of them singletons. The V gene's germline CDR1 is ENHRY and CDR2 SYGVKD. The CDR3 runs to 15 residues. V was pared by 6 bases and J by 4 bases, with 18 bases between.

The gene calls are TRBV10-3 and TRBJ1-1; TRBD1 is a possible D gene (6 bases). The sample in question was peripheral blood, obtained in a trial of Ad26.COV2.S vaccine versus placebo. The TCR sequence derives from a person aged 18-60 years who received the Ad26.COV2.S COVID-19 vaccine or a placebo. The CDR3 sequence is CAIRNSQGPGTEAFF. CDR3 DNA: TGTGCCATCAGAAACAGCCAGGGGCCGGGCACTGAAGCTTTCTTT.